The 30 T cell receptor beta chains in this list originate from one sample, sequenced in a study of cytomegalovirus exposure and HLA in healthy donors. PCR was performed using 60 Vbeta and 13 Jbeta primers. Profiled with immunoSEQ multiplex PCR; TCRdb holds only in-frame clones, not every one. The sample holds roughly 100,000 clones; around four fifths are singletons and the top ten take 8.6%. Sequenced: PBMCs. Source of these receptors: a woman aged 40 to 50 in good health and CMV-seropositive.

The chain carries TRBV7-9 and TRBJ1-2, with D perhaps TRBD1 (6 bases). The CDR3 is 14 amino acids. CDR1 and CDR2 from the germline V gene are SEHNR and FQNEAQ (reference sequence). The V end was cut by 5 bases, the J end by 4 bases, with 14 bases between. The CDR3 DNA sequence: TGTGCCAGCAGCCCGGTTGGACAGTCCTATGGCTACACCTTC. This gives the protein CASSPVGQSYGYTF.

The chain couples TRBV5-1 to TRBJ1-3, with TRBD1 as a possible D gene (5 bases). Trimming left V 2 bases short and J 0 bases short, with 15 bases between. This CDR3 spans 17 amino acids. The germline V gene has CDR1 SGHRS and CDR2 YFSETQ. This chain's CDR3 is CASSFQYTGNSGNTIYF. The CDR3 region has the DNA TGCGCCAGCAGCTTCCAGTACACAGGAAACTCTGGAAACACCATATATTTT.

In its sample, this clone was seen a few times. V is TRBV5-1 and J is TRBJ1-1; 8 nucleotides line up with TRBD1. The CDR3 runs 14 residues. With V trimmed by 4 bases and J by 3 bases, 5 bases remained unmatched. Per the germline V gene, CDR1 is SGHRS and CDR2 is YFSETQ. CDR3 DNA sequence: TGCGCCAGCAGCACCGGACAGGGCTACACTGAAGCTTTCTTT. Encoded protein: CASSTGQGYTEAFF.

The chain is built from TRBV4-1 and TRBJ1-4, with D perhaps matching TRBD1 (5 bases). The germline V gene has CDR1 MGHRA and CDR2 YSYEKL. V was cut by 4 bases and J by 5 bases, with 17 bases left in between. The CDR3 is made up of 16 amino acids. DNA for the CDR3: TGCGCCAGCAGCCCCCAACTCCAGGGTCCCAATGAAAAACTGTTTTTT. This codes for CASSPQLQGPNEKLFF.

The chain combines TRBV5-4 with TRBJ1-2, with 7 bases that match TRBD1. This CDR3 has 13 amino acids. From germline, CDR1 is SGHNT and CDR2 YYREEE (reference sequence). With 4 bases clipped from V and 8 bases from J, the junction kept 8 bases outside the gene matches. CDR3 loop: CASSIDRVKGYTF. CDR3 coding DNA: TGTGCCAGCAGCATCGACAGGGTTAAAGGCTACACCTTC.

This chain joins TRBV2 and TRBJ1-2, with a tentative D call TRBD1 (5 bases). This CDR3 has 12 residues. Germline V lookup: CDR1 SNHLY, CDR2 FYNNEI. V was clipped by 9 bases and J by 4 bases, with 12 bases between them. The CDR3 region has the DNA TGTGCCAGTCGACAGACTGCCTATGGCTACACCTTC. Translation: CASRQTAYGYTF.

In DNA, the CDR3 is TGTGCCAGCAGCCCCGGGGGAGGGGGGGCAGAGACCCAGTACTTC. Translation gives CASSPGGGGAETQYF. This chain links TRBV7-3 with TRBJ2-5, with D possibly matching TRBD2 (7 bases). This CDR3 is 15 amino acids long. Germline CDR1 reads SGHTA; CDR2 reads FQGTGA. Trimming took 5 bases from V and 4 from J, leaving 17 bases between them. The whole variable domain, remainder taken from reference TRBV7-3 and TRBJ2-5, is GAGVSQTPSNKVTEKGKYVELRCDPISGHTALYWYRQSLGQGPEFLIYFQGTGAADDSGLPNDRFFAVRPEGSVSTLKIQRTERGDSAVYLCASSPGGGGAETQYFGPGTRLLVL.

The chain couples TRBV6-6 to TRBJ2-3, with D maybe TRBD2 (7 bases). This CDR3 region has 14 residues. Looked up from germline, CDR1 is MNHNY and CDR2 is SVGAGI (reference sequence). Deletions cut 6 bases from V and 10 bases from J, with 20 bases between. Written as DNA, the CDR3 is TGTGCCAGCAGCCTTCGAACTGGGGGGGCTGCGCAGTATTTT. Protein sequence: CASSLRTGGAAQYF.

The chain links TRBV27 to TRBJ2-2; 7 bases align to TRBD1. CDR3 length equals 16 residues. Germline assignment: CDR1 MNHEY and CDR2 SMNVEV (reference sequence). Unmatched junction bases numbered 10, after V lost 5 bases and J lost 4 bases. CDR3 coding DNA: TGTGCCAGCAGTCCCCTGAGGGGGCACGGCACCGGGGAGCTGTTTTTT. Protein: CASSPLRGHGTGELFF.

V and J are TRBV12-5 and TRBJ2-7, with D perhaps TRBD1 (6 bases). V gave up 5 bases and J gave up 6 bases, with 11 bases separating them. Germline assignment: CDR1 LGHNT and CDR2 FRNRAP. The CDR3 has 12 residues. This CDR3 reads CASGTSRGEQYF. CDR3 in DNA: TGTGCTAGTGGTACCTCCAGGGGCGAGCAGTACTTC.

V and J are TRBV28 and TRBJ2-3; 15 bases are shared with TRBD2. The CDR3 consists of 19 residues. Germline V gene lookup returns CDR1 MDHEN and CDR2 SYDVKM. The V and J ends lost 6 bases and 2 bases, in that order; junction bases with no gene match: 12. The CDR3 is CASRRTSGGADSYTDTQYF. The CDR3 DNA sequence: TGTGCCAGCAGGAGGACTAGCGGGGGGGCGGATAGTTACACAGATACGCAGTATTTT.

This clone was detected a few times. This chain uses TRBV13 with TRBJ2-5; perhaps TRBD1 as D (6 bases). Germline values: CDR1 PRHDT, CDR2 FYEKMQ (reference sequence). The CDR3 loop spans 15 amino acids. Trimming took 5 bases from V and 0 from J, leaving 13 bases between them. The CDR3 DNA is TGTGCCAGCAGCCTCGCCGGGACATACCAAGAGACCCAGTACTTC. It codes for CASSLAGTYQETQYF.

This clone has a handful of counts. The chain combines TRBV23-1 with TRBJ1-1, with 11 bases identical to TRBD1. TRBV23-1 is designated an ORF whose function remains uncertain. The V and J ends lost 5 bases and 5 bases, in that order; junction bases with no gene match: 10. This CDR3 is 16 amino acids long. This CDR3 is CASSYWTGGLETEAFF. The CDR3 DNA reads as TGCGCCAGCAGTTACTGGACAGGGGGCTTGGAAACTGAAGCTTTCTTT.

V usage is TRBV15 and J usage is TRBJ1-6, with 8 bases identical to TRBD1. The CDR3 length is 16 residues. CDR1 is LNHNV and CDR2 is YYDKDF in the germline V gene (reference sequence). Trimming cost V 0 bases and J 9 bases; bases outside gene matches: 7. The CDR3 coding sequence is TGTGCCACCAGCAGAGATCTTCAGGGGGCCAGTTCACCCCTCCACTTT. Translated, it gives CATSRDLQGASSPLHF. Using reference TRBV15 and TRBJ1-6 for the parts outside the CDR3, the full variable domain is DAMVIQNPRYQVTQFGKPVTLSCSQTLNHNVMYWYQQKSSQAPKLLFHYYDKDFNNEADTPDNFQSRRPNTSFCFLDIRSPGLGDTAMYLCATSRDLQGASSPLHFGNGTRLTVT.

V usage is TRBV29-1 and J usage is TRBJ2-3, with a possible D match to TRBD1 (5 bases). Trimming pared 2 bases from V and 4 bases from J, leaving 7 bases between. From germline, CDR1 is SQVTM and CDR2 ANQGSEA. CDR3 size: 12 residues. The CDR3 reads CSVEQGADTQYF. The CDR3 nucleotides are TGCAGCGTTGAACAGGGCGCAGATACGCAGTATTTT.

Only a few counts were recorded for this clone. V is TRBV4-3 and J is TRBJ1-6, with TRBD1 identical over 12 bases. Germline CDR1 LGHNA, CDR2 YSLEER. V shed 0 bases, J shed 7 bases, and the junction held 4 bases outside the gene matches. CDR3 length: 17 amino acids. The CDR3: CASSQDGTGGFNSPLHF. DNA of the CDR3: TGCGCCAGCAGCCAAGACGGGACAGGGGGCTTCAATTCACCCCTCCACTTT.

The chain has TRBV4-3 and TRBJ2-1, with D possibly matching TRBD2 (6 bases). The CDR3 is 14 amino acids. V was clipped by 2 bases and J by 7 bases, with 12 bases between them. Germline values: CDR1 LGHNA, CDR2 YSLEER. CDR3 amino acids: CASSQRDFINEQFF. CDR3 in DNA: TGCGCCAGCAGCCAAAGGGACTTCATTAATGAGCAGTTCTTC.

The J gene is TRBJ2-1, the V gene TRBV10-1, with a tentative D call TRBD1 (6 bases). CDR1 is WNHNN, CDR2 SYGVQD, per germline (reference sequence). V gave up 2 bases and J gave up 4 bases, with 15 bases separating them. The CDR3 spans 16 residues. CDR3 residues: CASSEPDSVAYNEQFF. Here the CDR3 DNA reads TGCGCCAGCAGTGAGCCGGACAGCGTGGCATACAATGAGCAGTTCTTC.

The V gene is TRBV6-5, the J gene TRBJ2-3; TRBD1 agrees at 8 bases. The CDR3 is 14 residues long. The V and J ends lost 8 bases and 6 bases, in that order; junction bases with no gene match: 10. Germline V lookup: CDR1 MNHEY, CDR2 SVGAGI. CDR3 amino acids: CASALNRGRDTQYF. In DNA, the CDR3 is TGTGCCAGCGCCCTAAACAGGGGGAGGGATACGCAGTATTTT.

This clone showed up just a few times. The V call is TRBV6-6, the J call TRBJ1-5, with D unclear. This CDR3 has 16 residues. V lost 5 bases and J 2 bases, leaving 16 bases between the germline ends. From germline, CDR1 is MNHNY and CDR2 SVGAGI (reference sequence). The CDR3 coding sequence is TGTGCCAGCAGTCTGGAAAGATTAGGAGGCAATCAGCCCCAGCATTTT. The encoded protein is CASSLERLGGNQPQHF.

DNA of the CDR3: TGTGCCAGTAGTCAACCACTCTGGGGAAACACCATATATTTT. Its translation is CASSQPLWGNTIYF. This sequence joins TRBV19 and TRBJ1-3; D gene unclear. Germline CDR1 and CDR2: LNHDA and SQIVND (reference sequence). This CDR3 spans 14 amino acids. The V end was cut by 5 bases, the J end by 4 bases, with 12 bases between.

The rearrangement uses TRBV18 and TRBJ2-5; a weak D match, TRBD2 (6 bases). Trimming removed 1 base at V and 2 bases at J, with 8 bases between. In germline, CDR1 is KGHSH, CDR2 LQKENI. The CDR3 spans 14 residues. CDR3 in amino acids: CASSPLGRQETQYF. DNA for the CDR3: TGTGCCAGCTCACCACTTGGGAGGCAAGAGACCCAGTACTTC.

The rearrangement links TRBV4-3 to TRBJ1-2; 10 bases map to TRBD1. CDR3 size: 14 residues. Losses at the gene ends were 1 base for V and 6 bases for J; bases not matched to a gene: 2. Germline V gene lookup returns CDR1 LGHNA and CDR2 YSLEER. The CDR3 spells CASSQGGTGDGYTF. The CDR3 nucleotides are TGCGCCAGCAGCCAAGGCGGGACAGGGGATGGCTACACCTTC.

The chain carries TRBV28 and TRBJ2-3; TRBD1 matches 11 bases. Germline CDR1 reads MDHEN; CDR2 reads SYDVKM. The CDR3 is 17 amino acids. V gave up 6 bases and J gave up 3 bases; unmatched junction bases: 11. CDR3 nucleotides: TGTGCCAGCAGGGTTCCCTCCGGACAGGGGGCAACAGATACGCAGTATTTT. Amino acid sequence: CASRVPSGQGATDTQYF.

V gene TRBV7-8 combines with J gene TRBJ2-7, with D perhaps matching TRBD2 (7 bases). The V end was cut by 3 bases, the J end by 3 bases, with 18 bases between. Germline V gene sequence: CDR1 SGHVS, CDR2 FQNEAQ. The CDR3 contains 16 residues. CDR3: CASSLGASGKGYEQYF. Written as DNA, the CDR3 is TGTGCCAGCAGCTTGGGGGCTAGCGGAAAAGGCTACGAGCAGTACTTC. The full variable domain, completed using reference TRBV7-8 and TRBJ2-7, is GAGVSQSPRYKVAKRGQDVALRCDPISGHVSLFWYQQALGQGPEFLTYFQNEAQLDKSGLPSDRFFAERPEGSVSTLKIQRTQQEDSAVYLCASSLGASGKGYEQYFGPGTRLTVT.

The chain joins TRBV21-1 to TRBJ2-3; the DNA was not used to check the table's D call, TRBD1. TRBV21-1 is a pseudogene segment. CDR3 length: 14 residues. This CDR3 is CASSFTRTARTQYF. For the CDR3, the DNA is TGTGCCAGCAGCTTTACGCGGACAGCCAGGACGCAGTATTTT.

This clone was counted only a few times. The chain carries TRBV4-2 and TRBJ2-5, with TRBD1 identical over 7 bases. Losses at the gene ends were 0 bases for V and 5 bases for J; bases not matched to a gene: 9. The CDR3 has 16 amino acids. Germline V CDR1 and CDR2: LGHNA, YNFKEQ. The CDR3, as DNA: TGTGCCAGCAGCCAAGAGGGCAGGGGGTGGTGGGAGACCCAGTACTTC. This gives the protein CASSQEGRGWWETQYF.

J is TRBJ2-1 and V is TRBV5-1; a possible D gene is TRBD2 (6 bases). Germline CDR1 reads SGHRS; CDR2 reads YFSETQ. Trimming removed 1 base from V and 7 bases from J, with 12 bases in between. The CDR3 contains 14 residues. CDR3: CASSLFKGGNEQFF. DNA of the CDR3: TGCGCCAGCAGCTTGTTTAAGGGAGGAAATGAGCAGTTCTTC.

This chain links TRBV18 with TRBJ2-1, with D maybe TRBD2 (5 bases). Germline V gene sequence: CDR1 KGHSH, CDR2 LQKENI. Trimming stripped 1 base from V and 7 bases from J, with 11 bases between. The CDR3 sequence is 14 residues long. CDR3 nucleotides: TGTGCCAGCTCACCACAGCCGGGCGGGAATGAGCAGTTCTTC. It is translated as CASSPQPGGNEQFF.

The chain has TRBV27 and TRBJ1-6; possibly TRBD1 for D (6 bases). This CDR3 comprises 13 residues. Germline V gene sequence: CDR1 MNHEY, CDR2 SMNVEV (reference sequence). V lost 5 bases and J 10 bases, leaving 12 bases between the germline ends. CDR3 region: CASSQGGGSPLHF. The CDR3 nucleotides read TGTGCCAGCAGTCAAGGGGGTGGGTCACCCCTCCACTTT.